These T cell receptor beta chains were read from a single sample in a study. One entry per CDR3 protein results from TCRdb running MiXCR on the RT-PCR reads. This sample carries roughly 1,300 distinct CDR3 sequences, 34% of them seen once, and the ten largest clones take 9.9%. Sequencing used memory CD4+ T cells from salivary gland. These receptors were taken from a female donor with primary Sjogren's syndrome. The CDR3 runs from the conserved cysteine through the conserved F or W. A D gene is named only where the DNA matches it firmly. Not all rows give a size; the values are once, few, many and, for expanded clones, a class.

TRBV12-3/TRBV12-4	NA	TRBD1	TRBJ2-7	TGTGCCAGCAGCCTTGCCGGGACAGGGCGCGAGCAGTACTTC	CASSLAGTGREQYF
TRBV3-1	medium-sized	NA	TRBJ2-2	TGTGCCAGCAGCCAAGGGCTTCTCACCGGGGAGCTGTTTTTT	CASSQGLLTGELFF
TRBV20-1	large	NA	TRBJ1-2	TGCAGTGCACCTAACTCTGGCTATGGCTACACCTTC	CSAPNSGYGYTF
TRBV29-1	once	NA	TRBJ2-5	TGCAGCGTTGATGGGGGCCTAGGAGAGACCCAGTACTTC	CSVDGGLGETQYF
TRBV5-1	large	TRBD1	TRBJ1-3	TGCGCCAGCAGCAGGGGGACAGGAGCTGGGAACACCATATATTTT	CASSRGTGAGNTIYF
TRBV12-3/TRBV12-4	NA	TRBD1	TRBJ2-7	TGTGCCAGCAGCCGGGACAGGGCTCAGTGGGAGCAGTACTTC	CASSRDRAQWEQYF
TRBV15	medium-sized	NA	TRBJ1-1	TGTGCCACCAGCAGAGATTTGAGAGGGTGGACTGAAGCTTTCTTT	CATSRDLRGWTEAFF
TRBV27	medium-sized	NA	TRBJ2-3	TGTGCCAGCAGTTTATCGATAGGGGCCGGCACAGATACGCAGTATTTT	CASSLSIGAGTDTQYF
TRBV20-1	NA	TRBD1	TRBJ2-3	TGCAGTGCTAGGGACAGGGCACGCACAGATACGCAGTATTTT	CSARDRARTDTQYF
TRBV5-4	large	NA	TRBJ2-3	TGTGCCAGCAGCTTGGCGTCAAGCACAGATACGCAGTATTTT	CASSLASSTDTQYF
TRBV4-2	NA	NA	TRBJ1-1	TGTGCCAGCAGCCAAGATCTTGGCGGACACCGTAACCCGATGAACACTGAAGCTTTCTTT	CASSQDLGGHRNPMNTEAFF
TRBV7-9	medium-sized	TRBD1	TRBJ2-3	TGTGCCAGCAGTGTAGAGGGGACAGGGCTAGCAGATACGCAGTATTTT	CASSVEGTGLADTQYF
TRBV7-2	large	NA	TRBJ2-4	TGTGCCAGCAGCTTAGCCAGTACAGGGTGGGGCAAGGACATTCAGTACTTC	CASSLASTGWGKDIQYF
TRBV20-1	NA	NA	TRBJ2-5	TGCAGTGGGCTCGCTCCCCGGGGAGAGACCCAGTACTTC	CSGLAPRGETQYF
TRBV4-2	large	TRBD1	TRBJ2-2	TGTGCCAGCAGCCAAGTAGTGACAGGGGCCACCGGGGAGCTGTTTTTT	CASSQVVTGATGELFF
TRBV4-1	NA	NA	TRBJ2-2	TGCTCTAGCAGGGTCTCGCAGGCGAACACCGGGGAGCTGTTTTTT	CSSRVSQANTGELFF
TRBV5-1	NA	TRBD1	TRBJ1-1	TGCGCCAGCAGCCCCTGGACAGGGGGTGAGACTGAAGCTTTCTTT	CASSPWTGGETEAFF
TRBV15	NA	TRBD1	TRBJ2-7	TGTGCCACCAGCCGGATCGGGACAGAGGGCAGCGAGCAGTACTTC	CATSRIGTEGSEQYF
TRBV5-1	NA	TRBD2	TRBJ2-3	TGCGCCAGCAGCAGAACCGGGACTAGCGGGGGATCAGATACGCAGTATTTT	CASSRTGTSGGSDTQYF
TRBV20-1	large	NA	TRBJ1-1	TGCAGTGCTAGACCGGACATTGAAGCTTTCTTT	CSARPDIEAFF
TRBV7-2	medium-sized	NA	TRBJ2-2	TGTGCCAGCAGCTTATCCCGGCGGGAGAACACCGGGGAGCTGTTTTTT	CASSLSRRENTGELFF
TRBV20-1	NA	TRBD1	TRBJ2-5	TGCAGTGGCTTACGACAGGGCGAGACCCAGTACTTC	CSGLRQGETQYF
TRBV5-1	NA	NA	TRBJ1-5	TGCGCCAGCACGGACTATCAGCCCCAGCATTTT	CASTDYQPQHF
TRBV5-1	many	TRBD1	TRBJ1-1	TGCGCCAGCAGCCCCGGGACAGGGGGGCTGAACACTGAAGCTTTCTTT	CASSPGTGGLNTEAFF
TRBV4-2	medium-sized	TRBD1	TRBJ2-7	TGTGCCAGCAGGCGGAGACCGGGACAGGGGGACTACGAGCAGTACTTC	CASRRRPGQGDYEQYF
TRBV12-3/TRBV12-4	large	NA	TRBJ1-5	TGTGCCAGCAGTTTTCAGGCGGGAGGCAATCAGCCCCAGCATTTT	CASSFQAGGNQPQHF
TRBV28	many	NA	TRBJ1-1	TGTGCCAGCAGTCCCCCAGGGCGACCCGAAGCTTTCTTT	CASSPPGRPEAFF
TRBV6-6	NA	NA	TRBJ2-3	TGTGCCAGCATCGAATCGGGGACCGGATATACGCAGTATTTT	CASIESGTGYTQYF
TRBV13	medium-sized	NA	TRBJ2-6	TGTGCCAGCAGCCTAAGGGCTGGGGCCAACGTCCTGACTTTC	CASSLRAGANVLTF
TRBV11-2	NA	NA	TRBJ2-2	TGTGCCAGCAGCTTAGACCGGGGTAGCGGGGAGCTGTTTTTT	CASSLDRGSGELFF
TRBV15	medium-sized	NA	TRBJ1-1	TGTGCCACCAGCGAGGCGGGGGAGGTTGAAGGGAACACTGAAGCTTTCTTT	CATSEAGEVEGNTEAFF
TRBV3-1	medium-sized	TRBD1	TRBJ1-5	TGTGCCAGCAGCCAAGAGACAGGGAATCAGCCCCAGCATTTT	CASSQETGNQPQHF
TRBV20-1	medium-sized	NA	TRBJ2-7	TGCAGTGCTAGAGGCTGGGGACTGGCGGGCTACGAGCAGTACTTC	CSARGWGLAGYEQYF
TRBV5-1	NA	TRBD2	TRBJ2-3	TGCGCCAGCAGCTTGGTTGCTAGCGGGGGCACAGATACGCAGTATTTT	CASSLVASGGTDTQYF
TRBV7-9	medium-sized	NA	TRBJ2-1	TGTGCCAGCAGCCGCCATATACAGGAGAAGTCCTACAATGAGCAGTTCTTC	CASSRHIQEKSYNEQFF